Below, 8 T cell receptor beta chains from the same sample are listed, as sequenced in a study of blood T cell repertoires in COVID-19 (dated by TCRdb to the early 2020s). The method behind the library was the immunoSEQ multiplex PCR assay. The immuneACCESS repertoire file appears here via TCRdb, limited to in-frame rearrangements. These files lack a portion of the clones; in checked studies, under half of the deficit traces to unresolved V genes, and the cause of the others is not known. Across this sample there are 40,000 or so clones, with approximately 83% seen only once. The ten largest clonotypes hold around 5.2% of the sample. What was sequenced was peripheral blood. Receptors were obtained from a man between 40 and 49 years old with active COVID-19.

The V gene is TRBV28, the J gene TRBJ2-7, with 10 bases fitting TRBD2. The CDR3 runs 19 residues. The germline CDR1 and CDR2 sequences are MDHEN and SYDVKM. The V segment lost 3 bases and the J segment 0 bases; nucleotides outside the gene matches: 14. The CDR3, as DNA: TGTGCCAGCAGTTTTCAATTAGGGGCCGGGACTAGCGTCTCCTACGAGCAGTACTTC. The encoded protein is CASSFQLGAGTSVSYEQYF.

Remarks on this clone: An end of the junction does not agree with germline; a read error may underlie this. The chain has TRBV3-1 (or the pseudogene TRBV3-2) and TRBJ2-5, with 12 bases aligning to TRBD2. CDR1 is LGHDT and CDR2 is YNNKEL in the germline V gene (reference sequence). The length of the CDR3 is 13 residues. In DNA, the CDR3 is TGTGCCAGCAGCACTAGCGGGAGGTTTCGTTGGGACTTC. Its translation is CASSTSGRFRWDF.

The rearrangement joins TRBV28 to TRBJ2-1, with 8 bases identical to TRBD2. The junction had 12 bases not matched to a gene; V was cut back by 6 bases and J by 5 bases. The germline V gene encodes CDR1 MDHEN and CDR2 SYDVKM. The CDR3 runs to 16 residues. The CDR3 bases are TGTGCCAGCAGGGGGGTAGCGGGATGGGTCAACAATGAGCAGTTCTTC. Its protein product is CASRGVAGWVNNEQFF.

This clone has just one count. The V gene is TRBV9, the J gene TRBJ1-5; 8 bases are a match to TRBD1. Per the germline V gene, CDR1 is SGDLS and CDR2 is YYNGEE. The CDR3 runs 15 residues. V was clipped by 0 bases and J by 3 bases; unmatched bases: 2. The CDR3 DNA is TGTGCCAGCAGCGTAGGACAGGGGATCAATCAGCCCCAGCATTTT. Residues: CASSVGQGINQPQHF.

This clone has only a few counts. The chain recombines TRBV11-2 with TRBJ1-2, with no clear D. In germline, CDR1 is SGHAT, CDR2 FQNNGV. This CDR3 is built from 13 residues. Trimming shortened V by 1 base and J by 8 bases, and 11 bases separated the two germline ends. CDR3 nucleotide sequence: TGTGCCAGCAGCTTAGTCCAGGAGGGCGGCTACACCTTC. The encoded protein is CASSLVQEGGYTF.

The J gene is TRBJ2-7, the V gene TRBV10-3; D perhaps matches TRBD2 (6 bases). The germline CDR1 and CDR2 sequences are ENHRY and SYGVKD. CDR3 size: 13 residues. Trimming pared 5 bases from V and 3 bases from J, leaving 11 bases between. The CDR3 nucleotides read TGTGCCATCAGTCCCGGGAGCCTCTACGAGCAGTACTTC. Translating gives CAISPGSLYEQYF.

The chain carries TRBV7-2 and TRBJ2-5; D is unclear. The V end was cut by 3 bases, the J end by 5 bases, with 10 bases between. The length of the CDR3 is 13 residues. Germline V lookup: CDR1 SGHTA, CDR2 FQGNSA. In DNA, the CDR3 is TGTGCCAGCAGCTTCCACTCCCTCGAGACCCAGTACTTC. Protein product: CASSFHSLETQYF.

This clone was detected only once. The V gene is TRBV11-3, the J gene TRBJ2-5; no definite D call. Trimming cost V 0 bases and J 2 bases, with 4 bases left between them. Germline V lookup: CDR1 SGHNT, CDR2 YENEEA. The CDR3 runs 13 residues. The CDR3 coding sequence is TGTGCCAGCAGCTTAGAACTGCAAGAGACCCAGTACTTC. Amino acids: CASSLELQETQYF.